The 18 T cell receptor beta chains below all came from one sample that was sequenced in a study of molecular identifiers for immune sequencing clone quantification. TCRdb re-derived calls from the PCR reads in MiXCR, one entry per CDR3 protein. In the table there are over 550,000 distinct CDR3 sequences, approximately 24% of which are singletons. What was sequenced was naive CD8+ T cells from blood, with Jurkat cell RNA spiked in. Subset here: FACS-sorted CD8+CD4-CCR7+CD45RA+ naive T cells. All receptors derive from a human donor in good health. Some libraries in this study had Jurkat cell RNA spiked in.

As to this clonotype: This may come from a read error, since a much larger clone is one base off. The chain has TRBV4-1 and TRBJ1-5; unclear D gene. Germline values: CDR1 MGHRA, CDR2 YSYEKL. The CDR3 spans 13 residues. The CDR3 coding sequence is TGCGCCAGCGGCCAAGCTAGCAATCAGCCCCAGCATTTT. It encodes CASGQASNQPQHF.

This chain uses TRBV15 with TRBJ1-5, with D unresolved. This CDR3 is 14 amino acids long. Trimming pared 3 bases from V and 3 bases from J, leaving 9 bases between. CDR1 and CDR2 (germline): LNHNV, YYDKDF (reference sequence). This CDR3 reads CATSRGGFNQPQHF. CDR3 sequence (DNA): TGTGCCACCAGCAGGGGTGGGTTCAATCAGCCCCAGCATTTT.

This clonotype was seen a few times. J is TRBJ2-7 and V is TRBV2; TRBD1 might be the D (6 bases). In germline, CDR1 is SNHLY, CDR2 FYNNEI. V lost 6 bases, J lost 4 bases, and 19 bases lay in between. The CDR3 runs to 15 residues. Here the CDR3 reads CASRNQGGGWYEQYF. CDR3 DNA: TGTGCCAGCAGGAACCAAGGGGGTGGGTGGTACGAGCAGTACTTC.

The chain recombines TRBV20-1 with TRBJ2-5, with D unclear. Trimming took off 1 base at V and 5 bases at J, with 11 bases between the two ends. The germline V gene has CDR1 DFQATT and CDR2 SNEGSKA (reference sequence). The CDR3 length is 13 residues. DNA for the CDR3: TGCAGTGCTAGAGGCGGCTTTGGGGAGACCCAGTACTTC. Translation gives CSARGGFGETQYF.

This rearrangement joins TRBV6-5 to TRBJ2-7, with 9 bases identical to TRBD1. Germline assignment: CDR1 MNHEY and CDR2 SVGAGI. This CDR3 spans 16 amino acids. The J segment lost 2 bases and the V segment lost 0 bases, leaving 5 bases of the junction unmatched. The CDR3 sequence: CASSYSGTGSAYEQYF. The CDR3 DNA sequence: TGTGCCAGCAGTTACTCCGGGACAGGGTCGGCCTACGAGCAGTACTTC.

This chain joins TRBV4-3 and TRBJ1-1; 7 bases map to TRBD1. Germline values: CDR1 LGHNA, CDR2 YSLEER. With 3 bases clipped from V and 5 bases from J, the junction kept 9 bases outside the gene matches. This CDR3 comprises 15 residues. CDR3 nucleotides: TGCGCCAGCAGCCAGCGAGAGGGGGCATGGACTGAAGCTTTCTTT. Translating it yields CASSQREGAWTEAFF.

This clonotype was seen a handful of times. CDR3 coding DNA: TGTGCCAGCAGCTTGGGAGCAGGGACGGGGTACACCGGGGAGCTGTTTTTT. This encodes CASSLGAGTGYTGELFF. The chain employs TRBV5-6 and TRBJ2-2; D assignment may be TRBD1 or TRBD2 (5 bases each). Germline assignment: CDR1 SGHDT and CDR2 YYEEEE. CDR3 size: 17 residues. V was cut by 0 bases and J by 3 bases, with 15 bases left in between.

The chain links TRBV2 to TRBJ2-5; 11 bases align to TRBD2. CDR1 and CDR2 (germline): SNHLY, FYNNEI. The CDR3 spans 16 residues. The ends lost 1 base at V and 5 bases at J; junction bases unmatched: 6. The CDR3 coding sequence is TGTGCCAGCAGTGAAGAGGCTAGCGGGGGGCGGGAGACCCAGTACTTC. Protein product: CASSEEASGGRETQYF.

Regarding this clonotype: Sequence at one end of the junction differs from germline and may be a read error. The chain carries TRBV5-1 and TRBJ2-7; 7 bases line up with TRBD2. The length of the CDR3 is 17 residues. Germline V gives CDR1 SGHRS, CDR2 YFSETQ. The CDR3 sequence is CAGSPDGLVAGSYEQYF. The DNA of the CDR3 is TGCGCCGGCAGCCCCGACGGGTTAGTAGCGGGTTCCTACGAGCAGTACTTC.

Concerning this clonotype: A read error is possible here, since a much larger clone lies one base away. V gene TRBV4-1 combines with J gene TRBJ2-7; D is ambiguous. Germline CDR1 reads MGHRA; CDR2 reads YSYEKL. V gave up 0 bases and J gave up 5 bases, with 17 bases separating them. This CDR3 is built from 16 residues. CDR3 nucleotide sequence: TGCGCCAGCAGCCAAGATGCCAGCCCAATTATGCACGAGCAGTACTTC. It translates to CASSQDASPIMHEQYF.

This clonotype was seen a few times. V and J are TRBV7-3 and TRBJ2-1; the D is unclear. The CDR3 is made up of 13 amino acids. Germline loops: CDR1 SGHTA, CDR2 FQGTGA. V was pared by 5 bases and J by 8 bases, with 13 bases between. CDR3 nucleotide sequence: TGTGCCAGCAGCCCAACGGGCAGCTATGAGCAGTTCTTC. This translates into CASSPTGSYEQFF.

This clonotype was detected only once. The CDR3 does not end in the conserved phenylalanine or tryptophan, so this is likely a read error. This chain links TRBV12-3 or TRBV12-4 with TRBJ2-1; 10 nucleotides agree with TRBD2. V was pared by 5 bases and J by 6 bases, with 7 bases of the junction left unmatched. The CDR3 extends over 15 amino acids. The CDR3 nucleotides read TGTGCCAGCAGTCCGCCAGCGGGGGGGCGCAATGAGCAGTTCGTC. Protein: CASSPPAGGRNEQFV.

This clonotype showed up many times. This chain uses TRBV27 with TRBJ2-2, with 7 bases aligning to TRBD2. From germline, CDR1 is MNHEY and CDR2 SMNVEV (reference sequence). The CDR3 runs 17 residues. Trimming at V came to 5 bases and at J to 1 base, leaving 10 bases not matched to a gene. This chain's CDR3 is CASSTLGAGKNTGELFF. For the CDR3, the DNA is TGTGCCAGCAGTACCCTTGGAGCGGGGAAGAACACCGGGGAGCTGTTTTTT.

This clonotype was seen repeatedly, ten times or more. The V and J genes are TRBV29-1 and TRBJ2-7; D may match TRBD1 or TRBD2 (5 bases each). Germline V gene data show CDR1 as SQVTM and CDR2 as ANQGSEA. The ends were cut back, 5 bases at V and 6 bases at J, with 17 bases in the middle. There are 13 residues in the CDR3. The CDR3 DNA reads as TGCAGCGTTCGGGGCTCCGGCTTATCCGAGCAGTACTTC. Translation gives CSVRGSGLSEQYF.

The rearrangement joins TRBV19 to TRBJ2-2; D tentatively fits TRBD1 or TRBD2 (6 bases each). V lost 3 bases to trimming and J lost 6 bases, with 20 bases between them. Germline CDR1 LNHDA, CDR2 SQIVND (reference sequence). The CDR3 loop spans 17 amino acids. CDR3 sequence (DNA): TGTGCCAGTAGTATCCCCCTCCCGGGGGCTCCGCCCGGGGAGCTGTTTTTT. It specifies CASSIPLPGAPPGELFF.

A few counts support this clonotype. The chain recombines TRBV14 with TRBJ2-1, with TRBD1 as a possible D gene (6 bases). Germline V gives CDR1 SGHDN, CDR2 FVKESK. The CDR3 extends over 16 amino acids. Trimming stripped 3 bases from V and 8 bases from J, with 20 bases between. CDR3 in DNA: TGTGCCAGCAGCCACCGGACAGACGGCTTCTATGATGAGCAGTTCTTC. It is translated as CASSHRTDGFYDEQFF.

Points on this clonotype: Mismatch with germline at one junction end may stem from a read error. The chain combines TRBV24-1 with TRBJ2-2, with D tentatively TRBD2 (6 bases). Germline values: CDR1 KGHDR, CDR2 SFDVKD. This CDR3 is built from 17 residues. CDR3 bases: TGTGCCACCAGTGTTTTGGACGTGGGAGGGAACACCGGGGAGCTGTTTTTT. Residues: CATSVLDVGGNTGELFF.

This clonotype was counted many times. The gene calls are TRBV7-9 and TRBJ2-2; D is ambiguous. CDR1 and CDR2 from the germline V gene are SEHNR and FQNEAQ (reference sequence). Trimming stripped 2 bases from V and 3 bases from J, with 4 bases between. This CDR3 comprises 13 residues. CDR3 protein: CASSLTDTGELFF. For the CDR3, the DNA is TGTGCCAGCAGCTTAACGGACACCGGGGAGCTGTTTTTT.